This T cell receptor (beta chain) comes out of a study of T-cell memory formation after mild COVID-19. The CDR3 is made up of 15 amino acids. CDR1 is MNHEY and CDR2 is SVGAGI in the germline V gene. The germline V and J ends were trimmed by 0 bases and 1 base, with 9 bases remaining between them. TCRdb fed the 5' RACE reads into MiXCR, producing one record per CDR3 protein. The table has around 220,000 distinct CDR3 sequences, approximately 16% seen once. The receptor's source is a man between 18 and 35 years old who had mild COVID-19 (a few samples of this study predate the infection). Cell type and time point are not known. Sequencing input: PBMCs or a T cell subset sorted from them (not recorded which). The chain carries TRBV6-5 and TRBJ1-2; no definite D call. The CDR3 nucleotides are TGTGCCAGCAGTTACTCAGTTCTGGGTAACTATGGCTACACCTTC. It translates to CASSYSVLGNYGYTF.